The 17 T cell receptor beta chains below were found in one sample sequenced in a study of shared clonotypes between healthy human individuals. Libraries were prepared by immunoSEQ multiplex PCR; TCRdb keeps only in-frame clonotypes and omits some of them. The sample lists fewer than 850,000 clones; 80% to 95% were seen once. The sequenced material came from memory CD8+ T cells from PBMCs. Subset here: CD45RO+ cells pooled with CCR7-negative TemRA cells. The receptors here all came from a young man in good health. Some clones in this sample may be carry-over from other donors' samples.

Here the CDR3 reads CSASPYYEQYF. The CDR3 nucleotides are TGCAGTGCTAGCCCATACTACGAGCAGTACTTC. The chain joins TRBV20-1 to TRBJ2-7; D uncertain. Germline V lookup: CDR1 DFQATT, CDR2 SNEGSKA (reference sequence). The germline V and J ends were trimmed by 3 bases and 3 bases, with 6 bases remaining between them. The length of the CDR3 is 11 residues.

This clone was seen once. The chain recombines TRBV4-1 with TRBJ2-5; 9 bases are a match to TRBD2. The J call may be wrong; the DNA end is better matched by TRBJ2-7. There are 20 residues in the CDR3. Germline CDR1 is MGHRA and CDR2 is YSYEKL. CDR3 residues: CASSQRLNGILAGRNYEQYF. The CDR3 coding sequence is TGCGCCAGCAGCCAACGACTCAACGGGATACTAGCGGGTAGGAACTACGAGCAGTACTTC.

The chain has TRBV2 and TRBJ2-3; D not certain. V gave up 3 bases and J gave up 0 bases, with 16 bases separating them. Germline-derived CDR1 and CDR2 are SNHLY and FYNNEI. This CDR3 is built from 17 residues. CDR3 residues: CASSEFLTIQSTDTQYF. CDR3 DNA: TGTGCCAGCAGTGAGTTTCTGACCATCCAAAGCACAGATACGCAGTATTTT.

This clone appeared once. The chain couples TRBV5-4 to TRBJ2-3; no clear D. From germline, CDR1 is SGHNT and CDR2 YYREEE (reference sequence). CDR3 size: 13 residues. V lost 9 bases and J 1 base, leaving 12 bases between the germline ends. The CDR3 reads CAILAKGTDTQYF. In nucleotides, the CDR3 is TGTGCCATCTTGGCAAAGGGCACAGATACGCAGTATTTT.

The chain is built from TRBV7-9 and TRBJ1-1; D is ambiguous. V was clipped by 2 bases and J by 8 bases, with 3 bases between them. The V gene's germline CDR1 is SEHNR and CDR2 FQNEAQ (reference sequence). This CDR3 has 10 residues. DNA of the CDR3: TGTGCCAGCAGCTTACAGGAAGCTTTCTTT. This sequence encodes CASSLQEAFF.

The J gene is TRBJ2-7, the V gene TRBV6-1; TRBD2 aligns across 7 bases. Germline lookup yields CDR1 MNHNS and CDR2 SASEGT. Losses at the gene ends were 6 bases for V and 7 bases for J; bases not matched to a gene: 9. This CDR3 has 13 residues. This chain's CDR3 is CASRESGVWEQYF. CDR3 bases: TGTGCCAGCAGGGAGAGCGGGGTCTGGGAGCAGTACTTC.

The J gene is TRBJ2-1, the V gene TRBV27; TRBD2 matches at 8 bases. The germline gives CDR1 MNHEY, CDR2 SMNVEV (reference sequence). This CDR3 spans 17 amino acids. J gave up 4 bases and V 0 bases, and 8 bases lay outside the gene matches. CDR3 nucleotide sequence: TGTGCCAGCAGTTTATCGGGTAAGGGACTAGGATACAATGAGCAGTTCTTC. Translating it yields CASSLSGKGLGYNEQFF.

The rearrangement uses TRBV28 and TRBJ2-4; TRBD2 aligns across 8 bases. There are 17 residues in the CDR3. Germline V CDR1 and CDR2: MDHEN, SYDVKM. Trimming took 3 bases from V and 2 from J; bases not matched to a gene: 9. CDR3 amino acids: CASSFLAGGETKNIQYF. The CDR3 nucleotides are TGTGCCAGCAGTTTCCTAGCGGGTGGTGAGACCAAAAACATTCAGTACTTC.

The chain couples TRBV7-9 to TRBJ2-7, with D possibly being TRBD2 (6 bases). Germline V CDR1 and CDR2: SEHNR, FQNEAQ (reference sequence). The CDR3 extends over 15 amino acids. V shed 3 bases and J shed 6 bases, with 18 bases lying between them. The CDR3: CASSFAEGQGPEQYF. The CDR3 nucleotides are TGTGCCAGCAGCTTTGCGGAGGGTCAAGGTCCCGAGCAGTACTTC. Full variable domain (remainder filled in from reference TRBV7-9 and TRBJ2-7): DTGVSQNPRHKITKRGQNVTFRCDPISEHNRLYWYRQTLGQGPEFLTYFQNEAQLEKSRLLSDRFSAERPKGSFSTLEIQRTEQGDSAMYLCASSFAEGQGPEQYFGPGTRLTVT.

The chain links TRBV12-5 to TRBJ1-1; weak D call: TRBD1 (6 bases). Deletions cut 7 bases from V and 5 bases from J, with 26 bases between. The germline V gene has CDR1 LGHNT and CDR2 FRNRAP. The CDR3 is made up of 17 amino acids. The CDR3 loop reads CASALSYRDKIGTEAFF. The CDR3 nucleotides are TGTGCTAGTGCCCTATCCTACCGGGACAAGATAGGTACTGAAGCTTTCTTT.

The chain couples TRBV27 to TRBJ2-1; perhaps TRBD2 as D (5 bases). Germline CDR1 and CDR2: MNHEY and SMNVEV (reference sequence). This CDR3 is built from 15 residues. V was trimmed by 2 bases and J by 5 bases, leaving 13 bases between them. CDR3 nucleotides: TGTGCCAGCAGTTTACCCTGGACTGCGAACAATGAGCAGTTCTTC. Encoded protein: CASSLPWTANNEQFF.

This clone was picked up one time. CDR3 protein: CASSLEGGYTGELFF. CDR3 coding DNA: TGTGCCAGCAGCTTAGAGGGAGGGTACACCGGGGAGCTGTTTTTT. The chain combines TRBV7-2 with TRBJ2-2, with TRBD2 identical over 7 bases. V lost 1 base to trimming and J lost 3 bases; unmatched junction nucleotides: 2. The CDR3 consists of 15 residues. In germline, CDR1 is SGHTA, CDR2 FQGNSA.

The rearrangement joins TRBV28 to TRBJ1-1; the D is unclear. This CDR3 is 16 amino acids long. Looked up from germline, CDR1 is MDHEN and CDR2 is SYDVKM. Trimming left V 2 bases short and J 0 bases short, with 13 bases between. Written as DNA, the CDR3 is TGTGCCAGCAGTTTAGGTTTCGGTGACTTGAACACTGAAGCTTTCTTT. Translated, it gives CASSLGFGDLNTEAFF.

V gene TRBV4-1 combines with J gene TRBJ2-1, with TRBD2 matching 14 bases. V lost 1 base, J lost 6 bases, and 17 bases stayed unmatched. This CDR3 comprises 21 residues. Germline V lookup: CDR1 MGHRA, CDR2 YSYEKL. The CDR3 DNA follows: TGCGCCAGCAGCCAAGTTTCCGGGACTAGCGGGAGCGCCCCTTCTAGCAATGAGCAGTTCTTC. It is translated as CASSQVSGTSGSAPSSNEQFF.

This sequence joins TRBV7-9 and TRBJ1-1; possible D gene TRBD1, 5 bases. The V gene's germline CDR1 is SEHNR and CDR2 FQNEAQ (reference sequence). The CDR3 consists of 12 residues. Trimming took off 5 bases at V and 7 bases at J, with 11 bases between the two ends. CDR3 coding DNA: TGTGCCAGCAGCCCCCGGGGGATTGAAGCTTTCTTT. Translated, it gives CASSPRGIEAFF.

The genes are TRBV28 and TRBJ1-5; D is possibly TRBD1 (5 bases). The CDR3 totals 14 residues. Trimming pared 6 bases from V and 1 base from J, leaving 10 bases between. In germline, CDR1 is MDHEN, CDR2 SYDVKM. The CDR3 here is CASRPRQSNQPQHF. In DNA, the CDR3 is TGTGCCAGCAGGCCGCGACAGAGCAATCAGCCCCAGCATTTT.

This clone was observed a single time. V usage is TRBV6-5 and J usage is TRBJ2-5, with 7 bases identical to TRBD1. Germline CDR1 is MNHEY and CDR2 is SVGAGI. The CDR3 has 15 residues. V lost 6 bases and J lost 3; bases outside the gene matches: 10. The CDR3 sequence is CASSLRDSRKETQYF. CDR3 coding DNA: TGTGCCAGCAGCCTCCGGGACAGCCGAAAAGAGACCCAGTACTTC.